The text below deals with one T cell receptor (beta chain). No antigen is known for it. The V gene's germline CDR1 is MDHEN and CDR2 SYDVKM. V was clipped by 5 bases and J by 6 bases, with 23 bases between them. The CDR3 is 17 amino acids. This entry is derived from a study of cytomegalovirus exposure and HLA in healthy donors. Overall study results and limits: Later analysis suggested most CMV-associated TCR beta chains were HLA-restricted. The only immune exposure information that was available was CMV serostatus. The likely explanation for a cluster of highly shared sequence variants was sequencing artifact. Across donors, sequencing depth was assumed by presence/absence analyses to be roughly uniform.

Both 60 Vbeta primers and 13 Jbeta primers went into the PCR. This table comes from immunoSEQ multiplex PCR, and its TCRdb copy is limited to in-frame clones, with some not included. The sample carries about 94,000 clones, roughly 86% recorded once. The receptor comes from a human donor in good health. V and J are TRBV28 and TRBJ2-1; a weak D match, TRBD2 (7 bases). Sample: PBMCs. The CDR3 DNA is TGTGCCAGCAGTCCAGCAACCTCAGGGAGGGGGGCCAATGAGCAGTTCTTC. This sequence encodes CASSPATSGRGANEQFF.